This T cell receptor beta chain comes out of a study of blood T cell repertoires in COVID-19. Assay: immunoSEQ multiplex PCR; the TCRdb copy retains only in-frame clones and omits some. Of fewer than 350,000 clones detected, around 81% appear once; the ten largest clones hold around 4%. Germline assignment: CDR1 SGHNT and CDR2 YYREEE (reference sequence). Trimming left V 0 bases short and J 4 bases short, with 7 bases between. CDR3 length: 13 residues. The chain combines TRBV5-4 with TRBJ2-5; tentatively, D is TRBD1 (5 bases). The receptor was derived from a woman between 45 and 60 years old with active or convalescent COVID-19. The sample taken for sequencing was peripheral blood. CDR3 protein: CASSLARAETQYF. DNA for the CDR3: TGTGCCAGCAGCTTGGCCAGGGCAGAGACCCAGTACTTC.